The 3 T cell receptor beta chains below were found in one sample sequenced in a study of cytomegalovirus exposure and HLA in healthy donors. The PCR employed 60 Vbeta primers together with 13 Jbeta primers. Measured with immunoSEQ multiplex PCR; TCRdb has only the in-frame clones, and not every one. The sample shows around 120,000 clones, about 80% of them seen only once. Sequencing used PBMCs. Receptors were obtained from a man in his sixties in good health and CMV-seropositive.

This clone occurred a few times. This chain links TRBV4-1 with TRBJ2-1; 13 bases match TRBD2. Germline CDR1 is MGHRA and CDR2 is YSYEKL. CDR3 length equals 18 residues. The ends lost 1 base at V and 4 bases at J; junction bases unmatched: 7. CDR3 in DNA: TGCGCCAGCAGCCAAGTACTAGCGGGGGGGCCTGGATACAATGAGCAGTTCTTC. Amino acids: CASSQVLAGGPGYNEQFF.

This clone was seen just once. The chain uses TRBV5-1 and TRBJ1-3; TRBD1 matches at 9 bases. The CDR3 spans 14 residues. Germline trimming cut 4 bases from V and 4 bases from J; bases unmatched to any gene: 3. Germline loops: CDR1 SGHRS, CDR2 YFSETQ. CDR3 sequence reads: CASSPDRGGNTIYF. The DNA for the CDR3 is TGCGCCAGCAGCCCGGACAGGGGCGGAAACACCATATATTTT.

The V and J genes are TRBV5-1 and TRBJ1-2; tentative D call: TRBD1 (5 bases). CDR1 SGHRS and CDR2 YFSETQ come from the germline V gene. With 2 bases removed from V and 2 bases from J, the gap between germline ends came to 16 bases. The CDR3 is 16 residues long. As DNA, the CDR3 is TGCGCCAGCAGCTTTGTATTAGCGGGGGGGAACTATGGCTACACCTTC. This sequence encodes CASSFVLAGGNYGYTF.